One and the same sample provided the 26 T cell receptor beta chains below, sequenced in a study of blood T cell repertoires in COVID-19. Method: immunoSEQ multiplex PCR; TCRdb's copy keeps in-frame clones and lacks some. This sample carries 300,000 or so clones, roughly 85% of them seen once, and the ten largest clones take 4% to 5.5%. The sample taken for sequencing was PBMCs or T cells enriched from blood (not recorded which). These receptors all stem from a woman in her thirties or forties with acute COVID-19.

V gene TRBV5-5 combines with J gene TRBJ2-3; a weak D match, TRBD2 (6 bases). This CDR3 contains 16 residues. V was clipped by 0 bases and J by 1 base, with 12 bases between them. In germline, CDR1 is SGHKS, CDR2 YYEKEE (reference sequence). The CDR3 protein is CASSLGWASGTDTQYF. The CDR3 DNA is TGTGCCAGCAGCTTGGGCTGGGCTAGCGGCACAGATACGCAGTATTTT.

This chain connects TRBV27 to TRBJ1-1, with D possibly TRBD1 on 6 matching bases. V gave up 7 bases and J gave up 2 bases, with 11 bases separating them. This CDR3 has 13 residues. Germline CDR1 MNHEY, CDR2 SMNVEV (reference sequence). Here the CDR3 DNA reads TGTGCCAGCAACGCAGGGGCAAACACTGAAGCTTTCTTT. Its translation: CASNAGANTEAFF.

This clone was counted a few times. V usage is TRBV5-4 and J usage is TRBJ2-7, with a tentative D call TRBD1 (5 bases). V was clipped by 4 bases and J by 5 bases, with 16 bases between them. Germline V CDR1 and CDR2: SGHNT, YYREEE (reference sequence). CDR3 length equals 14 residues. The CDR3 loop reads CASSQEHRRHEQYF. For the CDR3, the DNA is TGTGCCAGCAGCCAGGAACACAGGAGACACGAGCAGTACTTC.

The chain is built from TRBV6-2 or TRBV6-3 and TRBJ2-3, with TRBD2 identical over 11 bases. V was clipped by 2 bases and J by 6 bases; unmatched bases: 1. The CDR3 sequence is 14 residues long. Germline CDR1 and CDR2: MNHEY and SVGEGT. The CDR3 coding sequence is TGTGCCAGCAGTTACGGGACTAGCGGCGATACGCAGTATTTT. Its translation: CASSYGTSGDTQYF.

The CDR3 region has the DNA TGCGCCAGCAGGCCCCGACTAGCGGGAAGTGATACGCAGTATTTT. It yields the protein CASRPRLAGSDTQYF. The chain links TRBV5-1 to TRBJ2-3; 11 nucleotides align to TRBD2. In germline, CDR1 is SGHRS, CDR2 YFSETQ. Trimming took 5 bases from V and 6 from J; bases not matched to a gene: 8. The CDR3 extends over 15 amino acids.

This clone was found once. This CDR3 is CASSFTGATNEKLFF. The CDR3 DNA is TGTGCCAGCAGTTTCACCGGGGCAACTAATGAAAAACTGTTTTTT. The chain recombines TRBV28 with TRBJ1-4; no clear D. The CDR3 covers 15 residues. The germline V gene has CDR1 MDHEN and CDR2 SYDVKM. Trimming cost V 3 bases and J 0 bases, with 8 bases left between them.

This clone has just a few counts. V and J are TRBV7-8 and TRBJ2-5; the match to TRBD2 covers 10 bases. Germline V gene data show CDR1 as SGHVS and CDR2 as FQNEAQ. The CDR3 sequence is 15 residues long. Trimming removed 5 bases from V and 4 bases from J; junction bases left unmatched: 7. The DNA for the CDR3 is TGTGCCAGCAGCACCACTAGCGGGACCAGAGAGACCCAGTACTTC. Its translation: CASSTTSGTRETQYF. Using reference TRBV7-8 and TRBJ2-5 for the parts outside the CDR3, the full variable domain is GAGVSQSPRYKVAKRGQDVALRCDPISGHVSLFWYQQALGQGPEFLTYFQNEAQLDKSGLPSDRFFAERPEGSVSTLKIQRTQQEDSAVYLCASSTTSGTRETQYFGPGTRLLVL.

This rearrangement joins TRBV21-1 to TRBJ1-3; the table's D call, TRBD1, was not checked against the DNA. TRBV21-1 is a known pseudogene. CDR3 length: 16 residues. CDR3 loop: CASSGDRDSPGNTIYF. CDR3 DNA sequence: TGTGCCAGCAGCGGCGACAGGGATTCTCCTGGAAACACCATATATTTT.

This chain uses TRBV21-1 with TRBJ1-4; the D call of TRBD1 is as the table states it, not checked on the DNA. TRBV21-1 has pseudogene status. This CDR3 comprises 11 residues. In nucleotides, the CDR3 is TGTGCCAGCATCATCAGGGGCGGTCTGTTTTTT. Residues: CASIIRGGLFF.

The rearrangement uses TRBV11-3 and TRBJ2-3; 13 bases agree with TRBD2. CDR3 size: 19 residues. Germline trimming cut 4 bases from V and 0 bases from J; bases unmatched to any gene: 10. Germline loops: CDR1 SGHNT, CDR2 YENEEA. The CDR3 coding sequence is TGTGCCAGCAGCTCGGGACATAGACTAGCGGGAGGCAGCACAGATACGCAGTATTTT. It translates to CASSSGHRLAGGSTDTQYF.

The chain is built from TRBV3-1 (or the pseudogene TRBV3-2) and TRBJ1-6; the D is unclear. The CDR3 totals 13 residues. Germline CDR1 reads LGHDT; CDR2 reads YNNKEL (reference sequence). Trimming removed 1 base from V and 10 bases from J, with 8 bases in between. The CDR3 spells CASSQGSASPLHF. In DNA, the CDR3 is TGTGCCAGCAGCCAAGGGTCCGCGTCACCCCTCCACTTT.

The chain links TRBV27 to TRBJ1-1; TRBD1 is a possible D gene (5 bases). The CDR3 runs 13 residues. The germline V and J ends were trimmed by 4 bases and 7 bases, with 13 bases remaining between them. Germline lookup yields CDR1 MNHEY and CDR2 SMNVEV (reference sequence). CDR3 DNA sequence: TGTGCCAGCAGTTCTAGGGGCCTTGGTGAAGCTTTCTTT. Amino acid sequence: CASSSRGLGEAFF.

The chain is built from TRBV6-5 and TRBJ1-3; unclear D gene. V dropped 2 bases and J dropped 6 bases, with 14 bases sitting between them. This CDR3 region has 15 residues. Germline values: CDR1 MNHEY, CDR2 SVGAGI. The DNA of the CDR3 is TGTGCCAGCAGTTACGCCTCTGAGGGAGCAAACACCATATATTTT. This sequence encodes CASSYASEGANTIYF.

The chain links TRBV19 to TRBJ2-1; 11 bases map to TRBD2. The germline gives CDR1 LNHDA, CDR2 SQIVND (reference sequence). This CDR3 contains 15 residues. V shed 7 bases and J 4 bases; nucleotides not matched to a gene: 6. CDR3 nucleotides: TGTGCCAGTACCCCCCGGACTAGCGGGTACAATGAGCAGTTCTTC. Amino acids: CASTPRTSGYNEQFF.

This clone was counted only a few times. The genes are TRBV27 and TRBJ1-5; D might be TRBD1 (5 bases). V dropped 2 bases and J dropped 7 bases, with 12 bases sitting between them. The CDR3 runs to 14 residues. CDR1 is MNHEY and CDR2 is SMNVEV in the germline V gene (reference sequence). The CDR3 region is CASSLVLGVQPQHF. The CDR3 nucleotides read TGTGCCAGCAGTTTAGTTTTAGGGGTCCAGCCCCAGCATTTT.

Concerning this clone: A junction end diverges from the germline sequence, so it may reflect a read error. CDR3: CASSEVGGRNLF. CDR3 DNA sequence: TGTGCCAGCAGTGAAGTAGGGGGACGGAACCTCTTC. V is TRBV6-1 and J is TRBJ2-4; tentative D call: TRBD1 (6 bases). Germline V gene lookup returns CDR1 MNHNS and CDR2 SASEGT. This CDR3 region has 12 residues.

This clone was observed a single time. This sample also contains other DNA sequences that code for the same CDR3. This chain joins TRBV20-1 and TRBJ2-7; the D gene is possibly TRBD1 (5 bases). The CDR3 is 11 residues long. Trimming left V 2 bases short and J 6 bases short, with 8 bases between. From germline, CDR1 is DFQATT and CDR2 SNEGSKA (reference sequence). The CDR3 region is CSARSGFEQYF. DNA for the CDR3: TGCAGTGCTAGATCAGGGTTCGAGCAGTACTTC.

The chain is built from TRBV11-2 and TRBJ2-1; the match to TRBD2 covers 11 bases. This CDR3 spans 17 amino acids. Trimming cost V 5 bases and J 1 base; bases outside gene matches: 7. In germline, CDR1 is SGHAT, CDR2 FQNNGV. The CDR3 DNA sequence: TGTGCCAGCAGCATAGCGGGGGGGCGGATTTCCTACAATGAGCAGTTCTTC. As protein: CASSIAGGRISYNEQFF.

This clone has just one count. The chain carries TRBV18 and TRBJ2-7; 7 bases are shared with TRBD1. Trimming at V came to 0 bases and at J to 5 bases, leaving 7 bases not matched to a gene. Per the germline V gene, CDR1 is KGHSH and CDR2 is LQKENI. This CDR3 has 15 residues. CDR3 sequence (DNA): TGTGCCAGCTCACCACCGTCAAGGGGGCCCAACGAGCAGTACTTC. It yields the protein CASSPPSRGPNEQYF.

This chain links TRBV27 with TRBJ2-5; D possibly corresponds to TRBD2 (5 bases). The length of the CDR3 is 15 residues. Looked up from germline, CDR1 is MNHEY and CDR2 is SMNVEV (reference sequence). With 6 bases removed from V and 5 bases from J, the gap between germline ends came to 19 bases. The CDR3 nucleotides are TGTGCCAGCAGCCCCAGCGGCACTCGAAGGGAGACCCAGTACTTC. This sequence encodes CASSPSGTRRETQYF.

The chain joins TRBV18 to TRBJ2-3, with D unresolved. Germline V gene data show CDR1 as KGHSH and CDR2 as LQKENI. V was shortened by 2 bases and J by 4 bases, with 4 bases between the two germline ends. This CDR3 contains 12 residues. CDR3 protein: CASSPEPDTQYF. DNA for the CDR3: TGTGCCAGCTCACCAGAGCCAGATACGCAGTATTTT.

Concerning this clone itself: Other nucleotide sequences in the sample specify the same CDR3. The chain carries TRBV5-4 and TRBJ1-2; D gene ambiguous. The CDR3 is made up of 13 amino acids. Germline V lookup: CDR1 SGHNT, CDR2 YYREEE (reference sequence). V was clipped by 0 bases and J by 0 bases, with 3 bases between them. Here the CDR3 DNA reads TGTGCCAGCAGCTTGGACACTAACTATGGCTACACCTTC. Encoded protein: CASSLDTNYGYTF.

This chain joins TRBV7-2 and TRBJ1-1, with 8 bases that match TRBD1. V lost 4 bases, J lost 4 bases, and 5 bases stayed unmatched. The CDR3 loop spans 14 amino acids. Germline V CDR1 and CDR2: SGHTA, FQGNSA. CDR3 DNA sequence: TGTGCCAGCAGCTCAGGGGGCCCGCTCACTGAAGCTTTCTTT. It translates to CASSSGGPLTEAFF.

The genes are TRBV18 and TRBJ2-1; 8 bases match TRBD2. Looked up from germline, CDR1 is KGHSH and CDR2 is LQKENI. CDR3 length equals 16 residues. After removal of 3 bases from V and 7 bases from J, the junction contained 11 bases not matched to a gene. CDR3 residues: CASSPSAPTSGNEQFF. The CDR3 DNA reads TGTGCCAGCTCACCCTCAGCCCCAACTAGCGGAAATGAGCAGTTCTTC.

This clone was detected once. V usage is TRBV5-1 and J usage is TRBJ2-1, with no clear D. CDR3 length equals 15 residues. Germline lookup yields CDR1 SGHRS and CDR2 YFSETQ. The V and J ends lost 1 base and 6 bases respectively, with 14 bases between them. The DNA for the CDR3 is TGCGCCAGCAGCTTGCGGTCCCTCTTTGGCAATGAGCAGTTCTTC. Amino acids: CASSLRSLFGNEQFF.

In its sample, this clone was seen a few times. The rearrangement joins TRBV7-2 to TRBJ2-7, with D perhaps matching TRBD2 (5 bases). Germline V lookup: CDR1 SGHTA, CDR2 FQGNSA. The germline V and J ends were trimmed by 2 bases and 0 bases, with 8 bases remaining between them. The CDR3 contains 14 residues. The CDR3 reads CASSLTGVSYEQYF. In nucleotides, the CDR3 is TGTGCCAGCAGCTTAACCGGGGTCTCCTACGAGCAGTACTTC.